Following are 5 T cell receptor beta chains from one sample sequenced in a study of T cell responses to AZD1222 COVID-19 vaccine. The assay was immunoSEQ multiplex PCR, and TCRdb's table has in-frame clones only and misses some. The table records approximately 100,000 clones, approximately 90% of them present only once. This sample comprised peripheral blood, obtained on day 0 of AZD1222 vaccination. The origin of the receptors is an adult in good health.

This clone was recorded only once. This rearrangement joins TRBV5-6 to TRBJ2-3, with 11 nucleotides matching TRBD2. The germline CDR1 and CDR2 sequences are SGHDT and YYEEEE. Trimming removed 0 bases from V and 1 base from J; junction bases left unmatched: 1. The CDR3 extends over 16 amino acids. CDR3 coding DNA: TGTGCCAGCAGCTTGGCACTAGCGGGGGGCACAGATACGCAGTATTTT. It specifies CASSLALAGGTDTQYF.

The J gene is TRBJ2-7, the V gene TRBV7-8; TRBD2 matches at 8 bases. Germline V gene data show CDR1 as SGHVS and CDR2 as FQNEAQ. V trimming: 3 bases; J trimming: 6 bases; junction bases outside the gene matches: 13. The CDR3 spans 16 residues. The CDR3 region is CASSFFGNGGGLEQYF. The CDR3 DNA is TGTGCCAGCAGCTTTTTCGGGAACGGGGGGGGCCTCGAGCAGTACTTC.

The chain uses TRBV27 and TRBJ2-2, with D possibly TRBD1 on 5 matching bases. The CDR3 sequence is 16 residues long. CDR1 MNHEY and CDR2 SMNVEV come from the germline V gene (reference sequence). The V gene lost 2 bases and the J gene lost 1 base, with 11 bases spanning the gap. The CDR3 DNA reads as TGTGCCAGCAGTTTAAGGGGCATCGAGAACACCGGGGAGCTGTTTTTT. This encodes CASSLRGIENTGELFF.

V is TRBV10-3 and J is TRBJ1-2; no definite D call. Trimming removed 2 bases at V and 8 bases at J, with 9 bases between. Germline V gene data show CDR1 as ENHRY and CDR2 as SYGVKD. The CDR3 extends over 12 amino acids. CDR3 sequence reads: CAISEQGAGYTF. In DNA, the CDR3 is TGTGCCATCAGTGAGCAAGGAGCAGGCTACACCTTC.

The gene calls are TRBV5-1 and TRBJ1-3; 8 positions agree with TRBD1. The CDR3 covers 15 residues. The V segment lost 4 bases and the J segment 4 bases; nucleotides outside the gene matches: 7. The germline V gene encodes CDR1 SGHRS and CDR2 YFSETQ. The CDR3 bases are TGCGCCAGCAGCCGGTGGACAGGGACAGGAAACACCATATATTTT. This translates into CASSRWTGTGNTIYF.